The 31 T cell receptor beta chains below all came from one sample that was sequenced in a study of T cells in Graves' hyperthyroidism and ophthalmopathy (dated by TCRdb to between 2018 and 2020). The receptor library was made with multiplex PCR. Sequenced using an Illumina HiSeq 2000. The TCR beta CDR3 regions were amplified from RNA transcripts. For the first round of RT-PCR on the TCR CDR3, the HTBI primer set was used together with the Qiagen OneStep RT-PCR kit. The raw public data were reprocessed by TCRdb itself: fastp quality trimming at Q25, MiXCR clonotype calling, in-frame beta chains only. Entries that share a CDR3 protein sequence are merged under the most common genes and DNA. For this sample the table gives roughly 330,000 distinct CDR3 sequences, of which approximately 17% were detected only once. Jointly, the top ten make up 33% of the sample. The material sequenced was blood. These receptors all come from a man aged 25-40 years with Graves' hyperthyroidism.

Written as DNA, the CDR3 is TGTGCCACCTCTAGCGGGAGTTCGTACGAGCAGTACTTC. Translated, it gives CATSSGSSYEQYF. This rearrangement joins TRBV25-1 to TRBJ2-7; 10 bases line up with TRBD2. J was trimmed by 4 bases and V by 10 bases; bases with no gene match: 7. The CDR3 runs 13 residues. Germline-derived CDR1 and CDR2 are MGHDK and SYGVNS.

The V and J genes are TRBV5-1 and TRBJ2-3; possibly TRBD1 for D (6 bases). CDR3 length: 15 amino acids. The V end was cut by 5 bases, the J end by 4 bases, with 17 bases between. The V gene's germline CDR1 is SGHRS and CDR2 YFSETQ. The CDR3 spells CASSSAWAGADTQYF. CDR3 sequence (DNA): TGCGCCAGCAGTTCGGCCTGGGCAGGGGCAGATACGCAGTATTTT.

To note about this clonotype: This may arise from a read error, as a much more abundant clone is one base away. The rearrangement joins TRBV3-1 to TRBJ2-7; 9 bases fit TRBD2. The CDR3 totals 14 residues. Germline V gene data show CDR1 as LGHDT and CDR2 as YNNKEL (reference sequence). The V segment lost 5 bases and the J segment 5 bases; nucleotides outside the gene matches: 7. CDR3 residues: CASSSTSGSDEQYF. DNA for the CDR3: TGTGCCAGCAGCTCGACTAGCGGATCCGACGAGCAGTACTTC.

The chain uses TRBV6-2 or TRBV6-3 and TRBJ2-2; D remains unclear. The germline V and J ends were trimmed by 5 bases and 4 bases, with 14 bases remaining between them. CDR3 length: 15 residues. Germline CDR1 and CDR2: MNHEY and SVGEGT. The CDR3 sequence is CASSPTTELTGELFF. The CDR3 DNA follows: TGTGCCAGCAGTCCGACCACAGAACTCACCGGGGAGCTGTTTTTT.

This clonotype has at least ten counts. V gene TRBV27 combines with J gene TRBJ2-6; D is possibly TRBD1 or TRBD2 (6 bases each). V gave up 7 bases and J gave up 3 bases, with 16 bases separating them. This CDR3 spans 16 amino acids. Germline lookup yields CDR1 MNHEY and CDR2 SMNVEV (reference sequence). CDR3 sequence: CASKWGAHFGANVLTF. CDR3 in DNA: TGTGCCAGCAAGTGGGGGGCGCATTTTGGGGCCAACGTCCTGACTTTC.

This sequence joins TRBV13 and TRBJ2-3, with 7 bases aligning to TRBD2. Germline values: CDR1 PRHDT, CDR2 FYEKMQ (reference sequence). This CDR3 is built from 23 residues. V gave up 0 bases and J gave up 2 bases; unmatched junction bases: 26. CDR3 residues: CASSLGLGGVGGGPTLDTDTQYF. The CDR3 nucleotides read TGTGCCAGCAGCTTAGGCCTGGGGGGGGTTGGCGGCGGGCCCACCCTTGACACAGATACGCAGTATTTT.

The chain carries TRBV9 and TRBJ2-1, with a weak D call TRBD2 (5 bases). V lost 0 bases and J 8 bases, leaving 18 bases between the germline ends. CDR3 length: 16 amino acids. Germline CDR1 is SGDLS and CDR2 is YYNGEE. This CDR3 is CASSVGVGLATDEQFF. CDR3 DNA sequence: TGTGCCAGCAGCGTAGGGGTTGGCCTAGCCACGGATGAGCAGTTCTTC.

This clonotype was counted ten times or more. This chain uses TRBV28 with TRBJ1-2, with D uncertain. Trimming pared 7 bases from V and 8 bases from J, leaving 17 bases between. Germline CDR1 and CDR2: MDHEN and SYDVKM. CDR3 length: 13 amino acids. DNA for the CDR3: TGTGCCAGCAACCCCAGGACTTTAGGGGGCTACACCTTC. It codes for CASNPRTLGGYTF.

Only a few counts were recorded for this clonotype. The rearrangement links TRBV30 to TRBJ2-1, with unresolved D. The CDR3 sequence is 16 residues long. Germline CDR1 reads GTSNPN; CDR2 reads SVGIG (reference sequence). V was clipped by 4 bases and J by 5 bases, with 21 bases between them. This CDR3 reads CAWTTGVGQTNNEQFF. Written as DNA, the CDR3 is TGTGCCTGGACAACGGGCGTCGGGCAGACAAACAATGAGCAGTTCTTC.

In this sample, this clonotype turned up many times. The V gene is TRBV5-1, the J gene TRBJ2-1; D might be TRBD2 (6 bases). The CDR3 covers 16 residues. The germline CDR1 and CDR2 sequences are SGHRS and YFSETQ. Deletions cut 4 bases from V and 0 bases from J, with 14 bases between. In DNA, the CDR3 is TGCGCCAGCAGCACTGGGGGACTGCCCTCCTACAATGAGCAGTTCTTC. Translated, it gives CASSTGGLPSYNEQFF.

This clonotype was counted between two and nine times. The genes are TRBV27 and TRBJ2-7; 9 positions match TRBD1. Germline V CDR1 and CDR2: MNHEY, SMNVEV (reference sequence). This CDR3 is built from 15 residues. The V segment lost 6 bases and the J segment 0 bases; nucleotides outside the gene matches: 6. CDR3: CASSPTGGASYEQYF. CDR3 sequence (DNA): TGTGCCAGCAGCCCAACAGGGGGCGCCTCCTACGAGCAGTACTTC.

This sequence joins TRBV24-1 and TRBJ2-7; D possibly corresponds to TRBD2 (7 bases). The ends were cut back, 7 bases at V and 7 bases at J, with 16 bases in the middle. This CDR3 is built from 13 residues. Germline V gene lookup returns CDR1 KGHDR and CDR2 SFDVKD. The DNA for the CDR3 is TGTGCCACCAGCTCTTGGGGGGGCAGGGAGCAGTACTTC. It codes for CATSSWGGREQYF.

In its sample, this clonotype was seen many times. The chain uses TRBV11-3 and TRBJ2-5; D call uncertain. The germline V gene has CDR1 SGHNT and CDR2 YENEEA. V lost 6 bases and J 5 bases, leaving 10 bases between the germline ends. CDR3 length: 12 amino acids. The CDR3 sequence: CASRASEETQYF. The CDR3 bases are TGTGCCAGCAGGGCATCGGAGGAGACCCAGTACTTC. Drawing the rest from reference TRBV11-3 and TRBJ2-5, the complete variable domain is EAGVVQSPRYKIIEKKQPVAFWCNPISGHNTLYWYLQNLGQGPELLIRYENEEAVDDSQLPKDRFSAERLKGVDSTLKIQPAELGDSAVYLCASRASEETQYFGPGTRLLVL.

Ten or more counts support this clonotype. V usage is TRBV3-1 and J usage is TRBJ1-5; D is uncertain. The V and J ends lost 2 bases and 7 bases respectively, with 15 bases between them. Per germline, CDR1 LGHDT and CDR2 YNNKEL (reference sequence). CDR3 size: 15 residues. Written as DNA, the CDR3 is TGTGCCAGCAGCCAATACGGGGTGACTGTGCAGCCCCAGCATTTT. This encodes CASSQYGVTVQPQHF.

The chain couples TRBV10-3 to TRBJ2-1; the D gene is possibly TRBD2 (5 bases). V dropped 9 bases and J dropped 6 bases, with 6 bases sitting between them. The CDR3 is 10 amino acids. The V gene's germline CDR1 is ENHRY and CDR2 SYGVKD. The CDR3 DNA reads TGTGCCATGGGGAGCAATGAGCAGTTCTTC. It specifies CAMGSNEQFF.

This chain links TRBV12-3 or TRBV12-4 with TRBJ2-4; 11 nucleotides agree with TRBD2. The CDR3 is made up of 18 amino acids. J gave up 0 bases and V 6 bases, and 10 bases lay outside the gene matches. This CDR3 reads CASSSTVGLAGAKNIQYF. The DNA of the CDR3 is TGTGCCAGCAGCTCCACCGTCGGACTAGCGGGAGCCAAAAACATTCAGTACTTC.

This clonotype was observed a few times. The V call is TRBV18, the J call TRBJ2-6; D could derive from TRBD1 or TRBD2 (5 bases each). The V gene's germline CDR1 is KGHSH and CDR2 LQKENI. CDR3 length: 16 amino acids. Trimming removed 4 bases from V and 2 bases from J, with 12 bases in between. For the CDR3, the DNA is TGTGCCAGCTCACAAATTCTGGGGGCTGGGGCCAACGTCCTGACTTTC. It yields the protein CASSQILGAGANVLTF.

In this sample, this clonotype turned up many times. The CDR3 spells CASRLTYEQYF. The CDR3, as DNA: TGTGCCAGCAGATTGACCTACGAGCAGTACTTC. This chain uses TRBV2 with TRBJ2-7, with D uncertain. V shed 6 bases and J shed 2 bases, with 5 bases lying between them. The germline V gene encodes CDR1 SNHLY and CDR2 FYNNEI. The CDR3 has 11 amino acids.

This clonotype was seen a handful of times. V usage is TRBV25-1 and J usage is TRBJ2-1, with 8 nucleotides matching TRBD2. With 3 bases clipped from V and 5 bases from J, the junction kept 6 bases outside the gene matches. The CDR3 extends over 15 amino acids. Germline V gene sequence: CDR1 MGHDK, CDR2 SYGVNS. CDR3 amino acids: CASSELRGRNNEQFF. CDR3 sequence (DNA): TGTGCCAGCAGTGAGCTTCGCGGGAGGAACAATGAGCAGTTCTTC. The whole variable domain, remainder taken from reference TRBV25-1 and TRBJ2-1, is EADIYQTPRYLVIGTGKKITLECSQTMGHDKMYWYQQDPGMELHLIHYSYGVNSTEKGDLSSESTVSRIRTEHFPLTLESARPSHTSQYLCASSELRGRNNEQFFGPGTRLTVL.

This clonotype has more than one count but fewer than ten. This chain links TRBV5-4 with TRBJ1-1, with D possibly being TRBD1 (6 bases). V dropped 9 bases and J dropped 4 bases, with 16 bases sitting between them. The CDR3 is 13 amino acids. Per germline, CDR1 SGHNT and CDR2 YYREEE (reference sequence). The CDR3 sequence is CAKMDQGSTEAFF. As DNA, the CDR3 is TGTGCCAAGATGGACCAGGGGAGCACTGAAGCTTTCTTT.

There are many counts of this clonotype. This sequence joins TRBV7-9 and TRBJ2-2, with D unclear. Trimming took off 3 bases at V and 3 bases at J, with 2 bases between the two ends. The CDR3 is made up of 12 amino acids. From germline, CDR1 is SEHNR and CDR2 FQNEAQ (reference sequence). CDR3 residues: CASSFDTGELFF. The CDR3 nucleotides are TGTGCCAGCAGCTTTGACACCGGGGAGCTGTTTTTT.

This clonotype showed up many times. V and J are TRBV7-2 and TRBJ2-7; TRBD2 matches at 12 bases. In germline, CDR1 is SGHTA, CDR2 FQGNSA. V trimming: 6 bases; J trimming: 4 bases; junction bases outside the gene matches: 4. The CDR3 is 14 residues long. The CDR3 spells CASRLAGGSYEQYF. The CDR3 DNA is TGTGCCAGCAGACTAGCGGGAGGTTCGTACGAGCAGTACTTC.

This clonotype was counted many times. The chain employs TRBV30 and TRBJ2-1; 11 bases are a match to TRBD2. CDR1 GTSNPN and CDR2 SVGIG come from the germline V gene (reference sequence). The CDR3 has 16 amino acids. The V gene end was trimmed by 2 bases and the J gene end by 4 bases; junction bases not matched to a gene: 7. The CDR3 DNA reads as TGTGCCTGGAGTCCGTTAGCGGGAGGGCCTTACAATGAGCAGTTCTTC. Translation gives CAWSPLAGGPYNEQFF.

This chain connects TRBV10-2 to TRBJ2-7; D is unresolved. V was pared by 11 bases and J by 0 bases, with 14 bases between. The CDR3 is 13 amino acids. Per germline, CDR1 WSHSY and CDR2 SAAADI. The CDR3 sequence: CAARGESSYEQYF. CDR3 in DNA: TGCGCCGCGAGAGGCGAGAGCTCCTACGAGCAGTACTTC.

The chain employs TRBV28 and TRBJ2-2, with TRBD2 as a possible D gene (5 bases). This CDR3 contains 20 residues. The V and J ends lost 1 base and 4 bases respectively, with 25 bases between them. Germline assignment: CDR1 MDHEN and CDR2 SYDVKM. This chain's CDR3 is CASSLSVHTVGYAGTGELFF. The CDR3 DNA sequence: TGTGCCAGCAGTTTATCCGTACACACAGTCGGATACGCGGGCACCGGGGAGCTGTTTTTT.

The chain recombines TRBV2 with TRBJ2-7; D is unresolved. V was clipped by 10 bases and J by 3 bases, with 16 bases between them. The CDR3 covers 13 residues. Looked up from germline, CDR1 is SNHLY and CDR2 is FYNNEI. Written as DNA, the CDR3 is TGTGCCACCCGGACCTATTCCTTCTACGAGCAGTACTTC. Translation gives CATRTYSFYEQYF.

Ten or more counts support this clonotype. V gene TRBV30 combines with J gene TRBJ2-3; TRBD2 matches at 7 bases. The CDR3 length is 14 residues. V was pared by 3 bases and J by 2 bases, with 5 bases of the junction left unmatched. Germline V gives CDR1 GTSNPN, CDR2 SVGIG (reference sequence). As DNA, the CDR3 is TGTGCCTGGAGGAAGCGGGATACCACAGATACGCAGTATTTT. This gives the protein CAWRKRDTTDTQYF. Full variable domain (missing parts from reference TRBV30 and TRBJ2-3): SQTIHQWPATLVQPVGSPLSLECTVEGTSNPNLYWYRQAAGRGLQLLFYSVGIGQISSEVPQNLSASRPQDRQFILSSKKLLLSDSGFYLCAWRKRDTTDTQYFGPGTRLTVL.

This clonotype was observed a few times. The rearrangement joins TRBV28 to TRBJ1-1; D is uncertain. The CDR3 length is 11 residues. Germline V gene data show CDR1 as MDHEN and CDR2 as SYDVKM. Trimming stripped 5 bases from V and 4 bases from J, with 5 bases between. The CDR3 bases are TGTGCCAGCAGTATTCTCACTGAAGCTTTCTTT. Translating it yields CASSILTEAFF. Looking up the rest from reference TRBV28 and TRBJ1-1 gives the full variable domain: DVKVTQSSRYLVKRTGEKVFLECVQDMDHENMFWYRQDPGLGLRLIYFSYDVKMKEKGDIPEGYSVSREKKERFSLILESASTNQTSMYLCASSILTEAFFGQGTRLTVV.

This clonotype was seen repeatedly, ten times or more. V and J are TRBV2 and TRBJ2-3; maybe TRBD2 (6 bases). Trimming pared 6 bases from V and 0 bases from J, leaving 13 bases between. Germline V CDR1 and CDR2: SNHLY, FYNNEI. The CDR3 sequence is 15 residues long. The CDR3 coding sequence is TGTGCCAGCAGGGGCCTAGCGTCTAGCACAGATACGCAGTATTTT. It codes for CASRGLASSTDTQYF.

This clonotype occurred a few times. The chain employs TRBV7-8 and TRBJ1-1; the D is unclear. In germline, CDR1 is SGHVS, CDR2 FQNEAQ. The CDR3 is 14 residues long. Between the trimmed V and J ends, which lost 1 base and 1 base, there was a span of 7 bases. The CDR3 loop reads CASSLGFPNTEAFF. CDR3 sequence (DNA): TGTGCCAGCAGCTTAGGTTTTCCGAACACTGAAGCTTTCTTT.

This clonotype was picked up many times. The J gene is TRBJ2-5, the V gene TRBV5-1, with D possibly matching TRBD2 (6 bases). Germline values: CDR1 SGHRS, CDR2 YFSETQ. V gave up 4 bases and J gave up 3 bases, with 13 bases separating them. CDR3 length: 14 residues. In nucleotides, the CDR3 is TGCGCCAGCAGCCCTTTCGGAGGGGAAGAGACCCAGTACTTC. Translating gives CASSPFGGEETQYF.